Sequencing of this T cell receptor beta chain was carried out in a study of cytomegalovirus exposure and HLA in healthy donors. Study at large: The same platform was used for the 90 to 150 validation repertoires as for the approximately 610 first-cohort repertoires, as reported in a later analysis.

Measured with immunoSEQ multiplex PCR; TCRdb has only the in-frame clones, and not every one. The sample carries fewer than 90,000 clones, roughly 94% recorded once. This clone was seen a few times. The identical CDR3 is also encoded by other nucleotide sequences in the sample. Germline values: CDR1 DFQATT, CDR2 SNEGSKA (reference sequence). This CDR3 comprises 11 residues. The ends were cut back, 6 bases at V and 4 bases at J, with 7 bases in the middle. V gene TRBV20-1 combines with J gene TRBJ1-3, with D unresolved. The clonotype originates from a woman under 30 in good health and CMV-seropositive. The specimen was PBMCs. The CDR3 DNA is TGCAGTGCCCGGAGAGGAAACACCATATATTTT. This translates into CSARRGNTIYF.